A single sample is the source of the 20 T cell receptor beta chains below, sequenced in a study of blood T cell repertoires in COVID-19. Profiled with immunoSEQ multiplex PCR; TCRdb holds only in-frame clones, not every one. The sample holds 250,000 to 350,000 clones, around nine tenths seen once. Sequences were obtained from peripheral blood. These receptors were obtained from a woman aged 40 to 49 who had recovered from COVID-19.

The chain couples TRBV7-9 to TRBJ2-2, with 10 bases matching TRBD2. The ends lost 6 bases at V and 2 bases at J; junction bases unmatched: 6. Germline loops: CDR1 SEHNR, CDR2 FQNEAQ (reference sequence). The CDR3 totals 16 residues. As DNA, the CDR3 is TGTGCCAGCAGTTCGAGACTAGCGGGCAACACCGGGGAGCTGTTTTTT. Translated: CASSSRLAGNTGELFF.

V gene TRBV14 combines with J gene TRBJ2-7, with TRBD1 matching over 8 bases. Germline trimming cut 3 bases from V and 5 bases from J; bases unmatched to any gene: 12. This CDR3 comprises 16 residues. Germline CDR1 is SGHDN and CDR2 is FVKESK. CDR3 amino acids: CASSHPGWTGLNEQYF. CDR3 nucleotide sequence: TGTGCCAGCAGCCACCCCGGATGGACAGGGTTAAACGAGCAGTACTTC.

The rearrangement links TRBV21-1 to TRBJ1-2; TRBD1 is the table's D call and was not checked against the DNA. TRBV21-1 is shown as a pseudogene. The CDR3 consists of 17 residues. The CDR3 DNA is TGTGCCAGCAGCAACCCACAGGGGACTCGGTGGGCCTATGGCTACACCTTC. As protein: CASSNPQGTRWAYGYTF.

This clone was seen a handful of times. The V and J genes are TRBV30 and TRBJ1-5; D ambiguous. There are 16 residues in the CDR3. Germline V gene data show CDR1 as GTSNPN and CDR2 as SVGIG (reference sequence). V was clipped by 3 bases and J by 3 bases, with 18 bases between them. CDR3 coding DNA: TGTGCCTGGAGCACCCGAGAGGGAGGGTTCAATCAGCCCCAGCATTTT. It yields the protein CAWSTREGGFNQPQHF.

V usage is TRBV14 and J usage is TRBJ2-5, with a tentative D call TRBD2 (6 bases). The CDR3 length is 15 residues. Germline CDR1 is SGHDN and CDR2 is FVKESK. V was shortened by 6 bases and J by 5 bases, with 19 bases between the two germline ends. The CDR3 loop is CASSQLQLGRETQYF. The DNA for the CDR3 is TGTGCCAGCAGTCAATTGCAACTAGGGAGGGAGACCCAGTACTTC.

The rearrangement links TRBV11-2 to TRBJ1-1; the D gene is possibly TRBD1 (5 bases). Germline lookup yields CDR1 SGHAT and CDR2 FQNNGV. The CDR3 consists of 16 residues. The V end was cut by 0 bases, the J end by 0 bases, with 11 bases between. Written as DNA, the CDR3 is TGTGCCAGCAGCTTAGATGGTGGGGGGATGAACACTGAAGCTTTCTTT. Translation: CASSLDGGGMNTEAFF.

The rearrangement links TRBV19 to TRBJ2-1; weak D call: TRBD2 (6 bases). The CDR3 length is 15 residues. Trimming cost V 2 bases and J 13 bases, with 21 bases left between them. Germline-derived CDR1 and CDR2 are LNHDA and SQIVND (reference sequence). The CDR3 sequence is CASSIRPRDGSRQFF. For the CDR3, the DNA is TGTGCCAGTAGTATAAGGCCCAGGGACGGGAGTCGTCAGTTCTTC. The full variable domain, with the rest looked up from reference TRBV19 and TRBJ2-1, is DGGITQSPKYLFRKEGQNVTLSCEQNLNHDAMYWYRQDPGQGLRLIYYSQIVNDFQKGDIAEGYSVSREKKESFPLTVTSAQKNPTAFYLCASSIRPRDGSRQFFGPGTRLTVL.

J is TRBJ2-7 and V is TRBV28; 7 positions match TRBD1. With V trimmed by 1 base and J by 2 bases, 5 bases remained unmatched. The CDR3 contains 15 residues. Germline-derived CDR1 and CDR2 are MDHEN and SYDVKM. The CDR3 sequence: CASSLLTGAPYEQYF. CDR3 nucleotide sequence: TGTGCCAGCAGTTTATTAACAGGGGCCCCCTACGAGCAGTACTTC.

The chain uses TRBV7-9 and TRBJ2-3; TRBD1 matches at 7 bases. The ends lost 1 base at V and 5 bases at J; junction bases unmatched: 6. This CDR3 has 15 residues. Germline assignment: CDR1 SEHNR and CDR2 FQNEAQ (reference sequence). CDR3 protein: CASSLVGGKGDTQYF. The CDR3, as DNA: TGTGCCAGCAGCTTAGTAGGGGGCAAGGGAGATACGCAGTATTTT.

This clone was seen just once. The chain recombines TRBV9 with TRBJ2-2; D gene ambiguous. Germline V CDR1 and CDR2: SGDLS, YYNGEE. The CDR3 loop spans 12 amino acids. The germline V and J ends were trimmed by 4 bases and 6 bases, with 7 bases remaining between them. The CDR3 region is CASSLRPGELFF. For the CDR3, the DNA is TGTGCCAGCAGCCTTCGTCCCGGGGAGCTGTTTTTT.

This clone was observed a few times. The chain is built from TRBV19 and TRBJ1-5, with D maybe TRBD1 (6 bases). Germline assignment: CDR1 LNHDA and CDR2 SQIVND (reference sequence). This CDR3 spans 15 amino acids. With 4 bases removed from V and 0 bases from J, the gap between germline ends came to 10 bases. The CDR3 bases are TGTGCCAGTAGTACGACCAGGGGTAGCAATCAGCCCCAGCATTTT. It is translated as CASSTTRGSNQPQHF.

The chain recombines TRBV2 with TRBJ2-5, with a possible D match to TRBD2 (6 bases). CDR3 length equals 12 residues. The germline V gene encodes CDR1 SNHLY and CDR2 FYNNEI. Trimming stripped 10 bases from V and 2 bases from J, with 11 bases between. The CDR3: CANRREQETQYF. CDR3 DNA sequence: TGTGCCAACCGGAGGGAACAAGAGACCCAGTACTTC. The entire variable domain, with the rest obtained from reference TRBV2 and TRBJ2-5, is as follows: EPEVTQTPSHQVTQMGQEVILRCVPISNHLYFYWYRQILGQKVEFLVSFYNNEISEKSEIFDDQFSVERPDGSNFTLKIRSTKLEDSAMYFCANRREQETQYFGPGTRLLVL.

In its sample, this clone was seen a few times. The chain recombines TRBV18 with TRBJ2-5; a weak D match, TRBD1 (6 bases). Trimming cost V 0 bases and J 5 bases, with 10 bases left between them. Germline values: CDR1 KGHSH, CDR2 LQKENI. The CDR3 runs 14 residues. The CDR3 DNA is TGTGCCAGCTCACCACCAGGGGGTTTGGAGACCCAGTACTTC. This sequence encodes CASSPPGGLETQYF.

A remark on this clone: The same CDR3 is also encoded by other DNA sequences in this sample. This sequence joins TRBV27 and TRBJ1-2; possible D gene TRBD1, 5 bases. Trimming stripped 5 bases from V and 2 bases from J, with 6 bases between. Germline V CDR1 and CDR2: MNHEY, SMNVEV (reference sequence). The CDR3 totals 12 residues. The CDR3 DNA is TGTGCCAGCAGTAGGGGAAACTATGGCTACACCTTC. It is translated as CASSRGNYGYTF.

This sequence joins TRBV27 and TRBJ2-1; 7 bases are a match to TRBD2. The length of the CDR3 is 16 residues. Germline lookup yields CDR1 MNHEY and CDR2 SMNVEV (reference sequence). The V segment lost 5 bases and the J segment 2 bases; nucleotides outside the gene matches: 9. The CDR3 DNA follows: TGTGCCAGCAGTAGACCGACTAGCCGTCCCTACAATGAGCAGTTCTTC. Amino acids: CASSRPTSRPYNEQFF.

The J gene is TRBJ2-4, the V gene TRBV28; the D gene is possibly TRBD2 (6 bases). The V end was cut by 10 bases, the J end by 4 bases, with 14 bases between. This CDR3 contains 13 residues. Germline loops: CDR1 MDHEN, CDR2 SYDVKM. Here the CDR3 reads CATSGGGKNIQYF. DNA for the CDR3: TGTGCCACCTCCGGGGGTGGGAAAAACATTCAGTACTTC.

The chain is built from TRBV6-4 and TRBJ1-6; 11 nucleotides match TRBD1. CDR3 length: 14 amino acids. The germline gives CDR1 MRHNA, CDR2 SNTAGT. Losses at the gene ends were 2 bases for V and 9 bases for J; bases not matched to a gene: 0. The CDR3 coding sequence is TGTGCCAGCAGTGACGGGACAGGGGGTTCACCCCTCCACTTT. As protein: CASSDGTGGSPLHF.

The chain combines TRBV19 with TRBJ1-1; the match to TRBD1 covers 8 bases. V trimming: 3 bases; J trimming: 4 bases; junction bases outside the gene matches: 1. The CDR3 loop spans 13 amino acids. CDR1 and CDR2 (germline): LNHDA, SQIVND (reference sequence). CDR3 loop: CASSMDRATEAFF. The DNA of the CDR3 is TGTGCCAGTAGTATGGACAGGGCCACTGAAGCTTTCTTT.

This chain connects TRBV28 to TRBJ2-2; TRBD1 matches at 11 bases. V lost 4 bases, J lost 3 bases, and 4 bases stayed unmatched. The CDR3 contains 16 residues. Germline values: CDR1 MDHEN, CDR2 SYDVKM. CDR3 sequence reads: CASSSGDRGYTGELFF. In nucleotides, the CDR3 is TGTGCCAGCAGTTCGGGGGACAGGGGGTACACCGGGGAGCTGTTTTTT. The whole variable domain, remainder taken from reference TRBV28 and TRBJ2-2, is DVKVTQSSRYLVKRTGEKVFLECVQDMDHENMFWYRQDPGLGLRLIYFSYDVKMKEKGDIPEGYSVSREKKERFSLILESASTNQTSMYLCASSSGDRGYTGELFFGEGSRLTVL.

The genes are TRBV2 and TRBJ2-7, with D possibly matching TRBD1 (6 bases). V dropped 7 bases and J dropped 2 bases, with 15 bases sitting between them. The CDR3 consists of 14 residues. Per the germline V gene, CDR1 is SNHLY and CDR2 is FYNNEI. CDR3 bases: TGTGCCAGCACCCTTACAGGGTCGACCTACGAGCAGTACTTC. Protein sequence: CASTLTGSTYEQYF.